The 9 T cell receptor beta chains given below trace back to one sample, sequenced in a study of spatial heterogeneity in lung cancer. Study-level findings and limits: Expanded intratumoral alpha and beta TCR counts tracked tumor mutation counts.

TCRdb fed the 5' RACE reads into MiXCR, producing one record per CDR3 protein. The repertoire consists of about 4,900 distinct CDR3 sequences, with roughly 20% occurring once and the leading ten covering roughly 9.8%. Their antigens remain unidentified. Specified time point: sample taken at primary tumor resection. This specimen was lung tumor tissue, taken at surgery. These receptors all stem from a male donor with early-stage non-small cell lung cancer.

This clonotype was picked up a small number of times. The rearrangement uses TRBV23-1 and TRBJ1-5, with D uncertain. TRBV23-1 is an ORF for which the function is uncertain. V lost 2 bases and J 2 bases, leaving 19 bases between the germline ends. The CDR3 sequence is 18 residues long. The CDR3: CASSQLGSGRSGNQPQHF. The DNA for the CDR3 is TGCGCCAGCAGTCAACTTGGCAGCGGGAGGAGCGGCAATCAGCCCCAGCATTTT.

This clonotype was detected many times. The CDR3: CASSSGTHEQYF. The CDR3 nucleotides are TGCGCCAGCAGCTCCGGGACACACGAGCAGTACTTC. V is TRBV5-1 and J is TRBJ2-7; D might be TRBD1 (6 bases). The germline V gene has CDR1 SGHRS and CDR2 YFSETQ. V was cut by 3 bases and J by 5 bases, with 9 bases left in between. CDR3 length: 12 residues.

This clonotype has a handful of counts. The gene calls are TRBV7-2 and TRBJ2-5; D is undetermined. Trimming shortened V by 5 bases and J by 5 bases, and 15 bases separated the two germline ends. The CDR3 has 14 amino acids. The V gene's germline CDR1 is SGHTA and CDR2 FQGNSA. Written as DNA, the CDR3 is TGTGCCAGCAGCACCTCGACCGTTCTGGAGACCCAGTACTTC. The encoded protein is CASSTSTVLETQYF.

This clonotype qualifies as medium-sized (0.01 to 0.1%). The V gene is TRBV20-1, the J gene TRBJ2-5; TRBD2 aligns across 10 bases. The germline V gene encodes CDR1 DFQATT and CDR2 SNEGSKA (reference sequence). The length of the CDR3 is 16 residues. V gave up 2 bases and J gave up 2 bases; unmatched junction bases: 8. The CDR3 DNA follows: TGCAGTGCTAGAAAGGCTAGCGGGAGTGTGCAAGAGACCCAGTACTTC. Its protein is CSARKASGSVQETQYF.

By sample fraction, this clonotype is medium-sized (0.01 to 0.1%). V is TRBV4-1 and J is TRBJ2-7, with D possibly being TRBD1 (6 bases). Trimming removed 3 bases at V and 6 bases at J, with 27 bases between. Germline V gene sequence: CDR1 MGHRA, CDR2 YSYEKL. The CDR3 is 18 amino acids. The CDR3 DNA is TGCGCCAGCAGCCATAACCCCCCAAACAGGGCTTTGGTTGCCGAGCAGTACTTC. It yields the protein CASSHNPPNRALVAEQYF.

The chain has TRBV7-2 and TRBJ2-3, with D possibly being TRBD2 (6 bases). Trimming removed 5 bases from V and 2 bases from J, with 11 bases in between. Germline V gene lookup returns CDR1 SGHTA and CDR2 FQGNSA. The CDR3 runs 14 residues. The CDR3, as DNA: TGTGCCAGCAGCCCCGGGACTTCCACAGATACGCAGTATTTT. This translates into CASSPGTSTDTQYF.

This clonotype was seen many times. The chain links TRBV3-1 to TRBJ2-3, with a possible D match to TRBD2 (6 bases). The CDR3 length is 16 residues. V lost 4 bases, J lost 5 bases, and 19 bases lay in between. Germline assignment: CDR1 LGHDT and CDR2 YNNKEL (reference sequence). CDR3 sequence (DNA): TGTGCCAGCAGCCCGTCGGCGGGGACCGGGGGAGATACGCAGTATTTT. It yields the protein CASSPSAGTGGDTQYF.

The V and J genes are TRBV20-1 and TRBJ2-3, with TRBD2 identical over 10 bases. This CDR3 has 17 amino acids. Germline V gene data show CDR1 as DFQATT and CDR2 as SNEGSKA (reference sequence). The V segment lost 6 bases and the J segment 1 base; nucleotides outside the gene matches: 13. The CDR3 protein is CSATTSGQKGRTDTQYF. The DNA for the CDR3 is TGCAGTGCAACGACTAGCGGGCAGAAAGGGCGCACAGATACGCAGTATTTT.

The chain links TRBV6-5 to TRBJ1-1; D is undetermined. With 0 bases removed from V and 5 bases from J, the gap between germline ends came to 7 bases. Germline assignment: CDR1 MNHEY and CDR2 SVGAGI. The CDR3 length is 13 residues. CDR3 sequence: CASSYSTRTEAFF. CDR3 in DNA: TGTGCCAGCAGTTACTCGACGCGGACTGAAGCTTTCTTT.